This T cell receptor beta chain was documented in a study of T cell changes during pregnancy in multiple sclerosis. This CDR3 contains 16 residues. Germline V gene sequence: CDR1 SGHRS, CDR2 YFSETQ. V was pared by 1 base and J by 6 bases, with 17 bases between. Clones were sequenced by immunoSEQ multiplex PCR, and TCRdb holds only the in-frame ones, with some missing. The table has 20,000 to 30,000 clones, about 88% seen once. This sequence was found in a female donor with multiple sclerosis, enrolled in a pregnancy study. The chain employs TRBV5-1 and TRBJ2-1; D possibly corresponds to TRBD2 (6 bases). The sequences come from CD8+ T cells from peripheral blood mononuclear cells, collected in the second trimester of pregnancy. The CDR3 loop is CASSLRRESLVNEQFF. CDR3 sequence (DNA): TGCGCCAGCAGCTTGAGACGGGAGTCTTTAGTCAATGAGCAGTTCTTC. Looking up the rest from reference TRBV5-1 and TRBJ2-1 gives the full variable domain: KAGVTQTPRYLIKTRGQQVTLSCSPISGHRSVSWYQQTPGQGLQFLFEYFSETQRNKGNFPGRFSGRQFSNSRSEMNVSTLELGDSALYLCASSLRRESLVNEQFFGPGTRLTVL.